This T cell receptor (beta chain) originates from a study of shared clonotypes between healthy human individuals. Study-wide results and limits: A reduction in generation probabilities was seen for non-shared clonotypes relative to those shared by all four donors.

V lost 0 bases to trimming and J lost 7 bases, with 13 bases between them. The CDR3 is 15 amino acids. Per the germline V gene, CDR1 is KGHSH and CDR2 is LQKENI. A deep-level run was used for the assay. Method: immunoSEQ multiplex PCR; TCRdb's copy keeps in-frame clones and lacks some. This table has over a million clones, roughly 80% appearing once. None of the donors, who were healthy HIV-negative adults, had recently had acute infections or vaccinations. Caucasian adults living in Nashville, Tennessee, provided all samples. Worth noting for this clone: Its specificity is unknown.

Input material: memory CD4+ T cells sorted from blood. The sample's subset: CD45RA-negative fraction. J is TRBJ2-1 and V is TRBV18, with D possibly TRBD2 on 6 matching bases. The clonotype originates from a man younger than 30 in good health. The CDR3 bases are TGTGCCAGCTCACCACCGACTAGAGGAGTAAATGAGCAGTTCTTC. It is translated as CASSPPTRGVNEQFF. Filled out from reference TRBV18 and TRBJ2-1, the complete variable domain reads NAGVMQNPRHLVRRRGQEARLRCSPMKGHSHVYWYRQLPEEGLKFMVYLQKENIIDESGMPKERFSAEFPKEGPSILRIQQVVRGDSAAYFCASSPPTRGVNEQFFGPGTRLTVL.